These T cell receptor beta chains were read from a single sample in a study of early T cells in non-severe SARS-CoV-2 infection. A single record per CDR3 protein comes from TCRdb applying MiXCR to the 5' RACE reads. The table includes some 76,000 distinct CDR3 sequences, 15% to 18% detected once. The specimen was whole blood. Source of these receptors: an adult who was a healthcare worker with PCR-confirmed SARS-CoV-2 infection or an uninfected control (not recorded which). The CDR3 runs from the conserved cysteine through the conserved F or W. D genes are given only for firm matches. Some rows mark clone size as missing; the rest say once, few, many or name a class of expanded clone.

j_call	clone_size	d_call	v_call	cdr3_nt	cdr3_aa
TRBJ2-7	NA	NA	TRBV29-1	TGCAGCGTTTCACATGATTCCTACGAGCAGTACTTC	CSVSHDSYEQYF
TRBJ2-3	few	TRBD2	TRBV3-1	TGTGCCAGCAGCCCCCAGCGGGGGAACACAGATACGCAGTATTTT	CASSPQRGNTDTQYF
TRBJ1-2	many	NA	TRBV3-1	TGTGCCAGCAGCCACCGTGGTAGCGACTATGGCTACACCTTC	CASSHRGSDYGYTF
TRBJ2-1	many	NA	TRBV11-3	TGTGCCAGCAGAGGGGGGGCGGGATCCTACAATGAGCAGTTCTTC	CASRGGAGSYNEQFF
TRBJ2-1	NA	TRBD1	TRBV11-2	TGTGCCAGCAGCAACCGACAGGGGGGAACTGAGCAGTTCTTC	CASSNRQGGTEQFF
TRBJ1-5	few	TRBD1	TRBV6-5	TGTGCCAGCAGTCCAGGGACAGGGATTCAGCCCCAGCATTTT	CASSPGTGIQPQHF
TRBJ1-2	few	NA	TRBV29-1	TGCAGCGTTGTTACACTGGTTCACACCTTC	CSVVTLVHTF
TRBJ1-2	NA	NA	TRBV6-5	TGTGCCAGCAGTTACGGACGACAGTTCTATGGCTACACCTTC	CASSYGRQFYGYTF
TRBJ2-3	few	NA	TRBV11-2	TGTGCCAGCAGCTTAGCCCCGGTCCGCACAGATACGCAGTATTTT	CASSLAPVRTDTQYF
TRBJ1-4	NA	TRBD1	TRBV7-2	TGTGCCAGCAGCCCGGACAGGCTTCTGGAAAAACTGTTTTTT	CASSPDRLLEKLFF
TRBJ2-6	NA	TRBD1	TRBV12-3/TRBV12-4	TGTGCCAGCAGTTTAAGGGACAGGGTTTTCTCTGGGGCCAACGTCCTGACTTTC	CASSLRDRVFSGANVLTF
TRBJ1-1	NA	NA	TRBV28	TGTGCCAGCAGCTACCCGTCAACGGGGAACACTGAAGCTTTCTTT	CASSYPSTGNTEAFF
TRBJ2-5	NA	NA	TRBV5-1	TGCGCCAGCAGCGGAGCCTTCGTCCAAGAGACCCAGTACTTC	CASSGAFVQETQYF
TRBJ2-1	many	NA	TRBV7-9	TGTGCCAGCAGCCGGGTCCGGTACAATGAGCAGTTCTTC	CASSRVRYNEQFF
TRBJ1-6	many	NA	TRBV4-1	TGCGCCAGCAGCCCTATCGGCCGGAGCCTCAATTCACCCCTCCACTTT	CASSPIGRSLNSPLHF
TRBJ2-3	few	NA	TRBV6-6	TGTGCCAGCATTGCGCTCGCTGCGCAGTATTTT	CASIALAAQYF
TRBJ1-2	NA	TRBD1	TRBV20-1	TGCAGTGCCGTAGACAGGGATTTTAACTATGGCTACACCTTC	CSAVDRDFNYGYTF
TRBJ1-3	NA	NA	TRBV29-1	TGCAGCGTTGCGGACAGAGTCTCTGGAAACACCATATATTTT	CSVADRVSGNTIYF
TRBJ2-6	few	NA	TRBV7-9	TGTGCCAGCAGCTCCGCTGGGGCCAACGTCCTGACTTTC	CASSSAGANVLTF
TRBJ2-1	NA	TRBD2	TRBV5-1	TGCGCCAGCAGCTTGATCCAGCGGGACGAGAATGAGCAGTTCTTC	CASSLIQRDENEQFF
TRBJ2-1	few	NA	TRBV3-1	TGTGCCAGCAGCCAAAAGGCGGGACCCCGCGAGCAGTTCTTC	CASSQKAGPREQFF
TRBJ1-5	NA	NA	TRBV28	TGTGCCAGCATGACCCCTACAGGTCAGCCCCAGCATTTT	CASMTPTGQPQHF
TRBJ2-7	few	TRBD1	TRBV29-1	TGCAGCGTCCAGACAGGGGGCTGGGAGCAGTACTTC	CSVQTGGWEQYF
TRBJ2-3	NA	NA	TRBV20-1	TGCAGTGCTAGTGAGGGGGGGCCGGAGGATACGCAGTATTTT	CSASEGGPEDTQYF
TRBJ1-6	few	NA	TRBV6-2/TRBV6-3	TGTGCCAGCAGTCAAACGACCAGAACCCTCCACTTT	CASSQTTRTLHF